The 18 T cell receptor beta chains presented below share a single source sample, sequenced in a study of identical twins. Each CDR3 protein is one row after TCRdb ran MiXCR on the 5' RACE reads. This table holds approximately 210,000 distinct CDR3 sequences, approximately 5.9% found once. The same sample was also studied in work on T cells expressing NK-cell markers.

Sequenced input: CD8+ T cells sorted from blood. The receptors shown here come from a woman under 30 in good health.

The CDR3 loop reads CASSSSAGGPDTDTQYF. For the CDR3, the DNA is TGTGCCAGCAGTTCGTCGGCGGGGGGGCCGGACACAGATACGCAGTATTTT. The chain couples TRBV12-3 or TRBV12-4 to TRBJ2-3; 9 positions match TRBD2. V lost 4 bases and J lost 2; bases outside the gene matches: 10. This CDR3 has 17 amino acids.

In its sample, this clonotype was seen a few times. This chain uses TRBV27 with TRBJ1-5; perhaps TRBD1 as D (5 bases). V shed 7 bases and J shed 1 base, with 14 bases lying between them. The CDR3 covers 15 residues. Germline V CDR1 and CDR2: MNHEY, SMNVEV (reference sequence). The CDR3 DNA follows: TGTGCCAGCACCCCGTGGGGGGGAAGCAATCAGCCCCAGCATTTT. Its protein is CASTPWGGSNQPQHF.

CDR3 nucleotide sequence: TGTGCCAGCAGCTCGCTCCCTTTGAGGGGCCCTGGGGCCAACGTCCTGACTTTC. Encoded protein: CASSSLPLRGPGANVLTF. The rearrangement uses TRBV6-1 and TRBJ2-6; D may correspond to TRBD1 or TRBD2 (5 bases each). The V end lost 6 bases, the J end lost 2 bases, and 20 bases lay between the germline ends. Looked up from germline, CDR1 is MNHNS and CDR2 is SASEGT. The CDR3 is 18 amino acids.

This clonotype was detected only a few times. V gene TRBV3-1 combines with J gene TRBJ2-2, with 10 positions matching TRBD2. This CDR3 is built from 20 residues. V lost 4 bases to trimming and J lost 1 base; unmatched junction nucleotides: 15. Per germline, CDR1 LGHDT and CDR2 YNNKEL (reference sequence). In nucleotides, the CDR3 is TGTGCCAGCAGCCTCCTTGGCCGGGCTAGCGGGAGAGTGAACACCGGGGAGCTGTTTTTT. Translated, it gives CASSLLGRASGRVNTGELFF.

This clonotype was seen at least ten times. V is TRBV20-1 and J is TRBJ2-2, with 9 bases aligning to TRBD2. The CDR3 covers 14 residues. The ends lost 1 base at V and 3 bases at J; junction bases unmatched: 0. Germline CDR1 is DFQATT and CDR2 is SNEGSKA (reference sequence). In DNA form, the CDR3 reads TGCAGTGCTAGAGGCGGGAGGGACACCGGGGAGCTGTTTTTT. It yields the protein CSARGGRDTGELFF.

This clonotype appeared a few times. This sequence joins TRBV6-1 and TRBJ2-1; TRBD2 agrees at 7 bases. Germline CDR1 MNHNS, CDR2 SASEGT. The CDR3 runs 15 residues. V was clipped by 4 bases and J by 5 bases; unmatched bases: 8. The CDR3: CASSAIGTTHNEQFF. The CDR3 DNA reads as TGTGCCAGCAGTGCTATTGGGACTACGCACAATGAGCAGTTCTTC.

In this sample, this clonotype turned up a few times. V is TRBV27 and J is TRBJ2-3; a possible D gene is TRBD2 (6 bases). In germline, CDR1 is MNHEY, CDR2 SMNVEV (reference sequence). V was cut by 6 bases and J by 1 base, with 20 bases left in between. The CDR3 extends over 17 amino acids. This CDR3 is CASSLRETPSRTDTQYF. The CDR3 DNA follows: TGTGCCAGCAGCCTCCGGGAGACGCCTTCTCGCACAGATACGCAGTATTTT.

The CDR3 DNA reads as TGTGCCAGCAGTGCGGGGACCGACACTGAAAAACTGTTTTTT. This codes for CASSAGTDTEKLFF. The chain has TRBV2 and TRBJ1-4, with a possible D match to TRBD1 (5 bases). Germline assignment: CDR1 SNHLY and CDR2 FYNNEI. This CDR3 has 14 amino acids. The germline V and J ends were trimmed by 4 bases and 7 bases, with 13 bases remaining between them.

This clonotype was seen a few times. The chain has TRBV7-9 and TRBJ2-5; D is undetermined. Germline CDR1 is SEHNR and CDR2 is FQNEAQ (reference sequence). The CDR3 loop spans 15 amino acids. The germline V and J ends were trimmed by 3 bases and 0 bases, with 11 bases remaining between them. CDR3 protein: CASSFWSPNQETQYF. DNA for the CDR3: TGTGCCAGCAGCTTCTGGTCACCGAACCAAGAGACCCAGTACTTC.

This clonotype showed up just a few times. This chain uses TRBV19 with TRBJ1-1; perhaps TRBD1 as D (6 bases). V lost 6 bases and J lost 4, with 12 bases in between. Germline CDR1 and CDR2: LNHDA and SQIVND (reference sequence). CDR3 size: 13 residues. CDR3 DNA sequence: TGTGCCAGTAGCTACAGGGAGGCCACTGAAGCTTTCTTT. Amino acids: CASSYREATEAFF.

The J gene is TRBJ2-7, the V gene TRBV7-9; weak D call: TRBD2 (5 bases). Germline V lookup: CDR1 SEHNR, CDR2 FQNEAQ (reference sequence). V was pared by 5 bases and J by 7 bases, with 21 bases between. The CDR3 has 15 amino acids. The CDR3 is CASSPARVGSGEQYF. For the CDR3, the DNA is TGTGCCAGCAGCCCAGCGAGGGTAGGGTCGGGGGAGCAGTACTTC.

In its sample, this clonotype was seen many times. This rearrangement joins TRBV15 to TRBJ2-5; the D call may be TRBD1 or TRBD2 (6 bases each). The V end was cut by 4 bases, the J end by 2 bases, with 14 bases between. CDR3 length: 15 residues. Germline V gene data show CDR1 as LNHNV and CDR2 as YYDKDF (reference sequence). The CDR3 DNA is TGTGCCACCAGCAACCGACGAGGGGGGCAAGAGACCCAGTACTTC. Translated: CATSNRRGGQETQYF. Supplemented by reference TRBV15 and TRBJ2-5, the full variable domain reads DAMVIQNPRYQVTQFGKPVTLSCSQTLNHNVMYWYQQKSSQAPKLLFHYYDKDFNNEADTPDNFQSRRPNTSFCFLDIRSPGLGDTAMYLCATSNRRGGQETQYFGPGTRLLVL.

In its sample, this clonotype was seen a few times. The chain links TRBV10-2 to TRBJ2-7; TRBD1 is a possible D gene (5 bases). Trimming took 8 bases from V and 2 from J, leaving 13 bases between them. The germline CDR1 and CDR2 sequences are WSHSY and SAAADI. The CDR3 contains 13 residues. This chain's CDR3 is CASQAGQTYEQYF. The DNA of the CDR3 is TGCGCCAGCCAAGCAGGGCAAACCTACGAGCAGTACTTC.

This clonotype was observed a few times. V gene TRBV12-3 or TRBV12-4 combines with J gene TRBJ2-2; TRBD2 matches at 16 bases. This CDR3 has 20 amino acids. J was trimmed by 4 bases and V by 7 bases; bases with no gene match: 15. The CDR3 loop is CASTMTVGLAGGPGTGELFF. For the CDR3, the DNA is TGTGCCAGCACTATGACCGTGGGACTAGCGGGAGGGCCAGGCACCGGGGAGCTGTTTTTT.

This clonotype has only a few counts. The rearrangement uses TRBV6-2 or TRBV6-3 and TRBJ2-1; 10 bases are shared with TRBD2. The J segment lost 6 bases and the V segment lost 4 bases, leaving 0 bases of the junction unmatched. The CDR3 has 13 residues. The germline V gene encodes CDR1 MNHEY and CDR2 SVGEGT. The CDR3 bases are TGTGCCAGCAGTTGGACTAGCGGCAATGAGCAGTTCTTC. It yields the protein CASSWTSGNEQFF.

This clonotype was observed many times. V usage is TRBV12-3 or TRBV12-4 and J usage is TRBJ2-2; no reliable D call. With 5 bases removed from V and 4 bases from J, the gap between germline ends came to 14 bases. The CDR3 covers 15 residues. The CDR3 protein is CASSPRVEGTGELFF. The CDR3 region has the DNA TGTGCCAGCAGTCCTAGGGTAGAAGGCACCGGGGAGCTGTTTTTT.

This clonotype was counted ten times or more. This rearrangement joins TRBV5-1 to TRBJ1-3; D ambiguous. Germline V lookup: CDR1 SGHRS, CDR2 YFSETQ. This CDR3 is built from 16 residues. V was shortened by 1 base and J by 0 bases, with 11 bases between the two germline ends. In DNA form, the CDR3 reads TGCGCCAGCAGCTTGACGACGGAGAGCTCTGGAAACACCATATATTTT. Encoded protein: CASSLTTESSGNTIYF.

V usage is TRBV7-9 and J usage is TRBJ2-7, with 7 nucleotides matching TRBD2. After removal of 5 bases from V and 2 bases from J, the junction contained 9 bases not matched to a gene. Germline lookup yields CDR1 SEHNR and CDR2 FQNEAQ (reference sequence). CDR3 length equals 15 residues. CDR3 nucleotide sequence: TGTGCCAGCAGCGGAGATCTAGCGGTCGCCTACGAGCAGTACTTC. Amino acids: CASSGDLAVAYEQYF. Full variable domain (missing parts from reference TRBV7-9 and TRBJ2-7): DTGVSQNPRHKITKRGQNVTFRCDPISEHNRLYWYRQTLGQGPEFLTYFQNEAQLEKSRLLSDRFSAERPKGSFSTLEIQRTEQGDSAMYLCASSGDLAVAYEQYFGPGTRLTVT.